A single T cell receptor beta chain is shown here with its context. The antigen is unknown. The data were obtained in a study of T cell responses to AZD1222 COVID-19 vaccine. V lost 7 bases and J lost 5, with 5 bases in between. Germline V lookup: CDR1 MNHEY, CDR2 SVGAGI. This CDR3 has 11 amino acids. Profiled with immunoSEQ multiplex PCR; TCRdb holds only in-frame clones, not every one. The table has tens of thousands of clones, approximately 92% seen once. Study-wide points: Reports indicate that nearly half of spike-specific TCRs are directed at unmutated variant regions. Baseline serostatus was positive in only six AZD1222 recipients. Among vaccine-associated CD4 TCRs, coverage spanned spike, with dominance at 160-218 and 743-854.

The chain joins TRBV6-5 to TRBJ2-2, with no clear D. Sample: peripheral blood, taken 28 days after the second AZD1222 dose. The receptor was derived from an adult who received the AZD1222 COVID-19 vaccine. As DNA, the CDR3 is TGTGCCAGCACAAGGACCGGGGAGCTGTTTTTT. Translating it yields CASTRTGELFF.